The present T cell receptor (beta chain) was sequenced within a study of T cell changes during pregnancy in multiple sclerosis. Germline CDR1 and CDR2: MNHEY and SVGAGI. V shed 2 bases and J 1 base; nucleotides not matched to a gene: 8. The CDR3 is made up of 16 amino acids. Method: immunoSEQ multiplex PCR; TCRdb's copy keeps in-frame clones and lacks some. The sample records under 70,000 clones, 92% being singletons. Sample: CD4+ T cells from peripheral blood mononuclear cells, taken after pregnancy. The genes are TRBV6-5 and TRBJ2-7, with TRBD2 matching over 7 bases. This TCR derives from a female donor with multiple sclerosis, enrolled in a pregnancy study. The chain's CDR3 is CASSYRAGGKSYEQYF. In DNA, the CDR3 is TGTGCCAGCAGTTACCGGGCCGGGGGGAAATCCTACGAGCAGTACTTC.